The 2 T cell receptor beta chains presented below share a single source sample, sequenced in a study of early T cells in non-severe SARS-CoV-2 infection. TCRdb fed the 5' RACE reads into MiXCR, producing one record per CDR3 protein. This table holds fewer than 95,000 distinct CDR3 sequences, roughly 17% found once. Sample: whole blood, taken at baseline. The source of these receptors is an adult who was a healthcare worker with PCR-confirmed SARS-CoV-2 infection or an uninfected control (not recorded which).

In this sample, this clonotype turned up many times. The V and J genes are TRBV10-1 and TRBJ2-2; D is ambiguous. The CDR3 has 15 residues. The germline V and J ends were trimmed by 0 bases and 1 base, with 6 bases remaining between them. The germline V gene encodes CDR1 WNHNN and CDR2 SYGVQD (reference sequence). The CDR3 is CASSESRGNTGELFF. The CDR3 DNA reads TGCGCCAGCAGTGAGTCGAGAGGGAACACCGGGGAGCTGTTTTTT.

This clonotype was recorded many times. The J gene is TRBJ2-3, the V gene TRBV7-3, with a possible D match to TRBD2 (6 bases). V was shortened by 4 bases and J by 3 bases, with 14 bases between the two germline ends. CDR1 is SGHTA, CDR2 FQGTGA, per germline. The CDR3 is 15 residues long. DNA for the CDR3: TGTGCCAGCAGCTCTAAGGGACTTGAAACAGATACGCAGTATTTT. Residues: CASSSKGLETDTQYF.